This record concerns one T cell receptor (beta chain) sequence. This sample is part of a study of blood T cell repertoires in COVID-19. Study-level background: Collection of acute and convalescent COVID-19 samples took place in the United States, Italy and Spain. PBMCs, B-cell-depleted T cells, or T cells were the source of the cDNA or gDNA that made up the material.

Original handling: Scientists estimated how many nucleated cells there were by amplifying reference gene primers. The data were produced by immunoSEQ multiplex PCR, yet TCRdb's version contains in-frame clones alone and is incomplete. V and J calls and clone size are those listed in that table; D and trimming were worked out from the DNA. This table has 65,000 to 80,000 clones, around 86% appearing once. The CDR3 extends over 14 amino acids. The V gene's germline CDR1 is SSHAT and CDR2 FNYEAQ (reference sequence). V lost 5 bases and J 1 base, leaving 11 bases between the germline ends. The source material was peripheral blood. The V gene is TRBV7-7, the J gene TRBJ2-5; maybe TRBD2 (6 bases). The clonotype originates from a human donor in a cohort sampled during active COVID-19. For the CDR3, the DNA is TGTGCCAGCAGCCTCCGGGACTCCCAAGAGACCCAGTACTTC. It specifies CASSLRDSQETQYF.